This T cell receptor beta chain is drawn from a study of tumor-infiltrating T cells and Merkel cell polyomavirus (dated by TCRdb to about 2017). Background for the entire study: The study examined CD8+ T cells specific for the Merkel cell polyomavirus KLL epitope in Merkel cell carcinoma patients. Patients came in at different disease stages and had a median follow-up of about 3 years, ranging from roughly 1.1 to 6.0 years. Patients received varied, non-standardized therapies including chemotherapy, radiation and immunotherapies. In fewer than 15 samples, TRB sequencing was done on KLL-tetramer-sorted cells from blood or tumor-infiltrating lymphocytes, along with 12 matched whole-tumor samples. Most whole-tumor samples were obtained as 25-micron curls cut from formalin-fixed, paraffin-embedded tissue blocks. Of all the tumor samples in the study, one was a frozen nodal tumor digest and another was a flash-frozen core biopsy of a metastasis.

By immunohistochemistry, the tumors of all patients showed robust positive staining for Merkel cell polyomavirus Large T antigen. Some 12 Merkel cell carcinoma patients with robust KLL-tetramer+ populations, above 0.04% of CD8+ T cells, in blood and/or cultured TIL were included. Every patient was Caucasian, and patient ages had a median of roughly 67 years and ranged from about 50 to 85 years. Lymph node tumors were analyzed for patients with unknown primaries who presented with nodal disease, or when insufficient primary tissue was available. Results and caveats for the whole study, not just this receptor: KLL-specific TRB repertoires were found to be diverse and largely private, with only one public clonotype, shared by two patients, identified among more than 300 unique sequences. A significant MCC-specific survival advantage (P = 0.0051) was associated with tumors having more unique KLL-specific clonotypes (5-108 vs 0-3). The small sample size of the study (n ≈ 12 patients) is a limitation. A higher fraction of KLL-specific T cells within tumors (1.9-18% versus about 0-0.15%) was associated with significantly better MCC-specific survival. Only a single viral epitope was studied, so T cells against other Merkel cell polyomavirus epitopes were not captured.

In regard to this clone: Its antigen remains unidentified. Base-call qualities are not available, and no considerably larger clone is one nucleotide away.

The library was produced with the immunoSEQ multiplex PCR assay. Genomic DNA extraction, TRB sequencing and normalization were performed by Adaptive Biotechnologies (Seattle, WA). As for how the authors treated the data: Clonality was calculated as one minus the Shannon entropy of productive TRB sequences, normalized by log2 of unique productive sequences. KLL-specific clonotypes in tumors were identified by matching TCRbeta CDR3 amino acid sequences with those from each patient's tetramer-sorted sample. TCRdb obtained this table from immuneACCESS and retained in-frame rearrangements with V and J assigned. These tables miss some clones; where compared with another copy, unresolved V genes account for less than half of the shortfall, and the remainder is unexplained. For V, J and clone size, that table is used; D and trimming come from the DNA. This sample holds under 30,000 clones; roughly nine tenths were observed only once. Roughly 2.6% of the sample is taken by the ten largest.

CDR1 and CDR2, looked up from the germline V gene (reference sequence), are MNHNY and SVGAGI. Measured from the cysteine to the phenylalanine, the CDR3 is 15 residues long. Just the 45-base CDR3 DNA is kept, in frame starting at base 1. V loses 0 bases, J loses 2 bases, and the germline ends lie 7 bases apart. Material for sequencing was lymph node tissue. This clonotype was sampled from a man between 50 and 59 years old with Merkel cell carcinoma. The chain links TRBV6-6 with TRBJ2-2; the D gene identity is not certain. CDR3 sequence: CASSYSNRNTGELFF. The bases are TGTGCCAGCAGTTACTCGAACAGAAACACCGGGGAGCTGTTTTTT.